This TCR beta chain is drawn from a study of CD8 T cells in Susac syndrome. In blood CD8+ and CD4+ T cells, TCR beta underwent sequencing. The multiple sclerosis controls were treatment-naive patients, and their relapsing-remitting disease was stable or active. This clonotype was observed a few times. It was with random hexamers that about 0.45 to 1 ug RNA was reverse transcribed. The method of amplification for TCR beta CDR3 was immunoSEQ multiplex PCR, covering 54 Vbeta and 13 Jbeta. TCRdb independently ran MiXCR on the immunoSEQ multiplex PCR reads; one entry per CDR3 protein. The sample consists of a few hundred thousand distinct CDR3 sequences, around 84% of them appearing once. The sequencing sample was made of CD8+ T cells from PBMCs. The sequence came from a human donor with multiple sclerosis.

In nucleotides, the CDR3 is TGTGCCAGCAGTTTAAACAGAAACTCCTACGAGCAGTACTTC. As protein: CASSLNRNSYEQYF. The chain employs TRBV12-3 or TRBV12-4 and TRBJ2-7, with D unclear. The V end lost 2 bases, the J end lost 0 bases, and 8 bases lay between the germline ends. The CDR3 is 14 amino acids.